Each of the 18 T cell receptor beta chains below was sequenced from the same sample in a study of OX40 agonist ivuxolimab in advanced cancers. TCRdb's table, derived via immunoSEQ multiplex PCR, lists solely in-frame clones and lacks some. This sample has 25,000 to 35,000 clones, with 70% to 90% found just once. The source was CD4+ or CD8+ T cells sorted from blood, collected in a trial of the OX40 agonist ivuxolimab. The receptors here all came from an adult with an advanced solid tumor such as melanoma, head and neck, liver or kidney cancer.

This chain uses TRBV27 with TRBJ2-5, with 10 bases that match TRBD2. Germline-derived CDR1 and CDR2 are MNHEY and SMNVEV (reference sequence). The CDR3 runs 15 residues. Trimming cost V 3 bases and J 5 bases; bases outside gene matches: 6. CDR3 nucleotides: TGTGCCAGCAGTTTGGGAGCGGGAGGGTGGGAGACCCAGTACTTC. This codes for CASSLGAGGWETQYF.

The V call is TRBV7-2, the J call TRBJ2-5; 7 nucleotides line up with TRBD2. The V gene's germline CDR1 is SGHTA and CDR2 FQGNSA. This CDR3 spans 14 amino acids. The V and J ends lost 0 bases and 3 bases, in that order; junction bases with no gene match: 1. The CDR3 loop is CASSLALAKETQYF. The DNA of the CDR3 is TGTGCCAGCAGCTTAGCACTAGCGAAAGAGACCCAGTACTTC.

The chain is built from TRBV5-4 and TRBJ1-4; D gene unclear. The CDR3 has 14 residues. The ends were cut back, 2 bases at V and 3 bases at J, with 8 bases in the middle. Germline V CDR1 and CDR2: SGHNT, YYREEE (reference sequence). The CDR3 DNA reads TGTGCCAGCAGCTTTTGGGCAGCTAATGAAAAACTGTTTTTT. Amino acids: CASSFWAANEKLFF.

The CDR3 protein is CASRTGTENTEAFF. The CDR3 DNA is TGTGCCAGCAGAACCGGGACAGAGAACACTGAAGCTTTCTTT. V and J are TRBV27 and TRBJ1-1; TRBD1 aligns across 7 bases. The J segment lost 1 base and the V segment lost 6 bases, leaving 5 bases of the junction unmatched. From germline, CDR1 is MNHEY and CDR2 SMNVEV (reference sequence). The CDR3 is made up of 14 amino acids.

The chain employs TRBV28 and TRBJ1-2, with TRBD1 matching over 8 bases. The CDR3 is 13 residues long. Germline V gene sequence: CDR1 MDHEN, CDR2 SYDVKM. V gave up 8 bases and J gave up 3 bases; unmatched junction bases: 5. The CDR3 DNA is TGTGCCAGCGCCGTGACAGGGGACTATGGCTACACCTTC. Protein product: CASAVTGDYGYTF.

The V and J genes are TRBV15 and TRBJ1-6, with a possible D match to TRBD1 (5 bases). Trimming cost V 1 base and J 10 bases, with 8 bases left between them. The CDR3 loop spans 13 amino acids. Germline CDR1 is LNHNV and CDR2 is YYDKDF (reference sequence). The CDR3 DNA reads TGTGCCACCAGCAGAGGGGGGGGATCACCCCTCCACTTT. Encoded protein: CATSRGGGSPLHF.

With respect to this clone: Germline is not matched at one junction end, which may reflect a read error. The J gene is TRBJ2-3, the V gene TRBV7-7; D is tentatively TRBD1 or TRBD2 (6 bases each). The CDR3 consists of 15 residues. Germline CDR1 SSHAT, CDR2 FNYEAQ (reference sequence). The CDR3 DNA reads TGTGCTAGCAGCTTAGTGGGGGGCGGCACAGATACGCAGTATTTT. This translates into CASSLVGGGTDTQYF. Variable domain in full (rest from reference TRBV7-7 and TRBJ2-3): GAGVSQSPRYKVTKRGQDVTLRCDPISSHATLYWYQQALGQGPEFLTYFNYEAQPDKSGLPSDRFSAERPEGSISTLTIQRTEQRDSAMYRCASSLVGGGTDTQYFGPGTRLTVL.

The genes are TRBV2 and TRBJ1-1; TRBD1 aligns across 7 bases. This CDR3 is 16 amino acids long. The germline gives CDR1 SNHLY, CDR2 FYNNEI. Trimming took 2 bases from V and 0 from J; bases not matched to a gene: 6. DNA for the CDR3: TGTGCCAGCAGTGAATCGGTGGACAGGATGAACACTGAAGCTTTCTTT. Its translation is CASSESVDRMNTEAFF.

The gene calls are TRBV4-1 and TRBJ1-2, with 10 nucleotides matching TRBD1. V gave up 3 bases and J gave up 8 bases; unmatched junction bases: 12. The CDR3 is 16 amino acids. Germline CDR1 reads MGHRA; CDR2 reads YSYEKL. The CDR3 region is CASSQSPGQGRGGYTF. The CDR3 nucleotides are TGCGCCAGCAGCCAGTCCCCGGGACAGGGGAGGGGAGGCTACACCTTC.

Relative to its sample, this clone is medium-sized. The V gene is TRBV9, the J gene TRBJ2-5, with D perhaps TRBD1 (11 bases). The CDR3 length is 17 residues. CDR1 SGDLS and CDR2 YYNGEE come from the germline V gene. Trimming stripped 3 bases from V and 5 bases from J, with 23 bases between. The CDR3, as DNA: TGTGCCAGCAGCGCGGGACAGGGGGGACTAGCGTCGGAGACCCAGTACTTC. This sequence encodes CASSAGQGGLASETQYF.

V is TRBV6-4 and J is TRBJ2-5; D is ambiguous. V lost 11 bases to trimming and J lost 3 bases, with 16 bases between them. This CDR3 has 13 residues. The V gene's germline CDR1 is MRHNA and CDR2 SNTAGT. CDR3 in DNA: TGTGCCCCCCTATCTGCCGGCGAAGAGACCCAGTACTTC. It yields the protein CAPLSAGEETQYF.

The sample holds one count of this clone. This CDR3 reads CASSEGWGREQYF. In DNA, the CDR3 is TGTGCCAGCAGTGAAGGTTGGGGGAGGGAGCAGTACTTC. The J gene is TRBJ2-7, the V gene TRBV2, with D maybe TRBD2 (6 bases). This CDR3 contains 13 residues. The germline V and J ends were trimmed by 1 base and 7 bases, with 11 bases remaining between them. The germline gives CDR1 SNHLY, CDR2 FYNNEI.

The rearrangement links TRBV6-1 to TRBJ2-1; maybe TRBD2 (7 bases). CDR3 length equals 13 residues. The V gene lost 9 bases and the J gene lost 7 bases, with 16 bases spanning the gap. Germline CDR1 and CDR2: MNHNS and SASEGT. CDR3 DNA sequence: TGTGCCAGTCGAGTCGGGGGGCTGAATGAGCAGTTCTTC. Encoded protein: CASRVGGLNEQFF.

This chain uses TRBV7-9 with TRBJ2-3; the D is unclear. Germline CDR1 is SEHNR and CDR2 is FQNEAQ (reference sequence). This CDR3 has 15 residues. The germline V and J ends were trimmed by 3 bases and 2 bases, with 12 bases remaining between them. For the CDR3, the DNA is TGTGCCAGCAGCTTTTTTGGTGGGAACACAGATACGCAGTATTTT. Its translation: CASSFFGGNTDTQYF.

The chain links TRBV28 to TRBJ1-2; the D is unclear. The CDR3 runs 15 residues. Trimming removed 5 bases from V and 8 bases from J, with 21 bases in between. Looked up from germline, CDR1 is MDHEN and CDR2 is SYDVKM. CDR3 DNA: TGTGCCAGCAGTACCATCTATACGCCGGTAGGAGGCTACACCTTC. It specifies CASSTIYTPVGGYTF.

The CDR3 loop is CASSLGTEDSGWYTDTQYF. CDR3 DNA: TGTGCCAGCAGTTTAGGGACCGAAGACTCGGGCTGGTACACAGATACGCAGTATTTT. J is TRBJ2-3 and V is TRBV27, with D perhaps assigned TRBD1 or TRBD2 (5 bases each). CDR1 and CDR2 (germline): MNHEY, SMNVEV (reference sequence). Trimming removed 2 bases from V and 2 bases from J, with 23 bases in between. This CDR3 is built from 19 residues.

CDR3 protein: CASRTALGTDTQYF. CDR3 nucleotide sequence: TGTGCCAGCAGGACAGCCCTCGGCACAGATACGCAGTATTTT. The chain links TRBV19 to TRBJ2-3; a weak D match, TRBD1 (6 bases). The CDR3 runs 14 residues. CDR1 is LNHDA and CDR2 is SQIVND in the germline V gene (reference sequence). Trimming left V 9 bases short and J 1 base short, with 14 bases between.

The rearrangement uses TRBV13 and TRBJ2-2; perhaps D is TRBD1 or TRBD2 (7 bases each). V lost 0 bases to trimming and J lost 5 bases, with 13 bases between them. The CDR3 spans 16 residues. The germline V gene encodes CDR1 PRHDT and CDR2 FYEKMQ (reference sequence). The CDR3 loop reads CASSLGRGGLTGELFF. CDR3 nucleotides: TGTGCCAGCAGCTTAGGCAGGGGGGGCCTAACCGGGGAGCTGTTTTTT.